This TCR beta chain was obtained from a study of radiotherapy plus CTLA-4 blockade in lung cancer. Across the study: Among all patients, 15% to 20% showed objective responses, while 30% to 35% had disease control.

The protocol was immunoSEQ multiplex PCR, while the TCRdb copy is restricted to in-frame clones and leaves out a portion. The sample lists 100,000 or so clones, roughly 80% seen once, with roughly 24% in the top ten. The CDR3 is 18 residues long. V shed 5 bases, J shed 4 bases, and the junction held 13 bases outside the gene matches. Germline-derived CDR1 and CDR2 are SGHTA and FQGNSA. This sequence originates from a human donor with non-small cell lung cancer that progressed on radiotherapy plus ipilimumab. V gene TRBV7-2 combines with J gene TRBJ2-3; 12 positions agree with TRBD1. The sample was peripheral blood, taken from a patient treated with radiotherapy plus ipilimumab. In nucleotides, the CDR3 is TGTGCCAGCAGCCCCGGTTTGAGGGACAGGGGGCGCGCAGATACGCAGTATTTT. The encoded protein is CASSPGLRDRGRADTQYF.